The present T cell receptor beta chain was sequenced within a study of T cell responses to AZD1222 COVID-19 vaccine. Sequenced by immunoSEQ multiplex PCR; TCRdb stores in-frame clones only, minus some. The sample comprises approximately 100,000 clones, approximately 86% of which are singletons, and under 1.5% rests with the top ten. The CDR3 consists of 17 residues. Germline CDR1 is WSHSY and CDR2 is SAAADI. V was pared by 3 bases and J by 4 bases, with 10 bases of the junction left unmatched. This TCR was recovered from an adult in good health. The J gene is TRBJ2-3, the V gene TRBV10-2, with 10 bases that match TRBD2. The sample here was peripheral blood, taken on day 0 of AZD1222 vaccination. The CDR3 protein is CASSDGSLAGASDTQYF. CDR3 sequence (DNA): TGCGCCAGCAGTGACGGGTCTCTAGCGGGAGCATCAGATACGCAGTATTTT.